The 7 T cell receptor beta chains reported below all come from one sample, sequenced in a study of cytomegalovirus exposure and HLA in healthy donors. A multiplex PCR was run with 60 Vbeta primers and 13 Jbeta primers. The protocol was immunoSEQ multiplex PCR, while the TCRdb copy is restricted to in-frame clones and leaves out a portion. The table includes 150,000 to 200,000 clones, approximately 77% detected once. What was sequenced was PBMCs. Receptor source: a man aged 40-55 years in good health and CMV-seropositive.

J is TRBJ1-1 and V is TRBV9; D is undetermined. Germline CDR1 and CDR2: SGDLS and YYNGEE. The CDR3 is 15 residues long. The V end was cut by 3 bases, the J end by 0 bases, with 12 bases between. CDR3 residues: CASSATAGMNTEAFF. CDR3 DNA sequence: TGTGCCAGCAGCGCAACTGCGGGAATGAACACTGAAGCTTTCTTT. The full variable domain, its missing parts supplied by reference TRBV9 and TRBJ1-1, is DSGVTQTPKHLITATGQRVTLRCSPRSGDLSVYWYQQSLDQGLQFLIQYYNGEERAKGNILERFSAQQFPDLHSELNLSSLELGDSALYFCASSATAGMNTEAFFGQGTRLTVV.

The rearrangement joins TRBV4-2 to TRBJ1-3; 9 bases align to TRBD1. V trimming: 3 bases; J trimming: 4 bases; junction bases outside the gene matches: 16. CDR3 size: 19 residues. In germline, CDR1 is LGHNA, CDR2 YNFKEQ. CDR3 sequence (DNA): TGTGCCAGCAGCCAGTTACCGGGACAGGGAATCGGTAGCGGAAACACCATATATTTT. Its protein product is CASSQLPGQGIGSGNTIYF.

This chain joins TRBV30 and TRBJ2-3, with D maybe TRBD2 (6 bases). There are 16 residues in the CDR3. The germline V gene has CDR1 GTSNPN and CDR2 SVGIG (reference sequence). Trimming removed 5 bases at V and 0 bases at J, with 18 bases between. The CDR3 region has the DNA TGTGCCTGGGGACGGAGGACTATCCTTAGCACAGATACGCAGTATTTT. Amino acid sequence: CAWGRRTILSTDTQYF.

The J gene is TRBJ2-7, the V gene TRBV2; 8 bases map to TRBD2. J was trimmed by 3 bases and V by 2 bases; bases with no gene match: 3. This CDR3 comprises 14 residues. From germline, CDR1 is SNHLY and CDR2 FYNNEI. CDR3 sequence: CASSELTSVYEQYF. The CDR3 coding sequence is TGTGCCAGCAGTGAACTGACTAGCGTCTACGAGCAGTACTTC.

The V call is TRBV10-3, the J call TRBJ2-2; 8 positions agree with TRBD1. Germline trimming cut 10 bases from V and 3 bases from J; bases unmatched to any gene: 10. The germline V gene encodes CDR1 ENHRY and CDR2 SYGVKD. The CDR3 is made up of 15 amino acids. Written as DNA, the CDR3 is TGTGCCACCGGTCAGGGGGCGAAGGACACCGGGGAGCTGTTTTTT. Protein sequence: CATGQGAKDTGELFF.

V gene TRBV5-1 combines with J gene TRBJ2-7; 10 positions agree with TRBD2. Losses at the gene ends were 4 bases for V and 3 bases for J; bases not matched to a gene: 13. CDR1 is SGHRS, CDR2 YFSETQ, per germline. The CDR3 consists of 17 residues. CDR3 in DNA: TGCGCCAGCAGCCCCCGCCTGCTAGCGGGAGTCGGCTACGAGCAGTACTTC. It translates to CASSPRLLAGVGYEQYF.

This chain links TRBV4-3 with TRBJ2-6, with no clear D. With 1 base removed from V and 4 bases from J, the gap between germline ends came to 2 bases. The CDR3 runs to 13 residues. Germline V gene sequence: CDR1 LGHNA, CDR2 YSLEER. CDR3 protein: CASSQVGANVLTF. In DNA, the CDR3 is TGCGCCAGCAGCCAAGTAGGGGCCAACGTCCTGACTTTC.